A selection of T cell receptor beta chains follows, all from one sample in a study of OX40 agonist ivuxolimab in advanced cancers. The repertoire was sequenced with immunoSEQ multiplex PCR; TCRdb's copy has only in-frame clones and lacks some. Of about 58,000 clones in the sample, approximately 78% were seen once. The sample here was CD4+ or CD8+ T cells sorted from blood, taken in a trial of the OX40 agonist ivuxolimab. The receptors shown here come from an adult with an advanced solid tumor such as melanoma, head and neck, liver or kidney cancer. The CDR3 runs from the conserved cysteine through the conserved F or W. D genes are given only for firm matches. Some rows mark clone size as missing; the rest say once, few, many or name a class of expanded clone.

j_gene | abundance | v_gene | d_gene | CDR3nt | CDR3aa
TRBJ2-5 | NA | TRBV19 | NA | TGTGCCAGTAGTCCAGGGGCAGGGCAAGAGACCCAGTACTTC | CASSPGAGQETQYF
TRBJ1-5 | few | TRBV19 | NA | TGTGCAGCTGCCCGGGGTGGCAGCAATCAGCCCCAGCATTTT | CAAARGGSNQPQHF
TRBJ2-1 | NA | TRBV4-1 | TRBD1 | TGCGCCAGCAGCCATGGACAGGGGGAGCGGGAAGAGCAGTTCTTC | CASSHGQGEREEQFF
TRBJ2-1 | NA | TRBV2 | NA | TGTGCCAGCAGTGTTGACGGAGGGAATGAGCAGTTCTTC | CASSVDGGNEQFF
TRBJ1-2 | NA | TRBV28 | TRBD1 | TGTGCCAGCAGTTTAATCGCAGGGGGCTATGGCTACACCTTC | CASSLIAGGYGYTF
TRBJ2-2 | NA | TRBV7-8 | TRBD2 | TGTGCCAGCAGCTTAGCGCTTAGCGGGGATACCGGGGAGCTGTTTTTT | CASSLALSGDTGELFF
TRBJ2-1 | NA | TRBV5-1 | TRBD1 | TGCGCCAGCAGCCCGGGACAGGTAGGCAATGAGCAGTTCTTC | CASSPGQVGNEQFF
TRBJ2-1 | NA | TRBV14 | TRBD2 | TGTGCCAGCAGCCCGGGGGGGTTGGGTGAGCAGTTCTTC | CASSPGGLGEQFF
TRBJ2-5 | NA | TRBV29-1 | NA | TGCAGCGGCTTCAGGGACCAAGAGACCCAGTACTTC | CSGFRDQETQYF
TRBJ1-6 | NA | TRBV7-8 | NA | TGTGCCAGCAGCTTAGGGGAGGCCGGTATCCTCCACTTT | CASSLGEAGILHF
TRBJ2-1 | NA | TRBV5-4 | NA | TGTGCCAGCAGCGTCGACGCTAGCTCCTACAATGAGCAGTTCTTC | CASSVDASSYNEQFF
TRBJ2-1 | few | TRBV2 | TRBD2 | TGTGCCAGCAGTGAGGCGAGCGGGGCTATGTTCCGCAGGGTCTTC | CASSEASGAMFRRVF
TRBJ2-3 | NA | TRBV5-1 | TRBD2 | TGCGCCAGCAGCTTGGATCTTAGCGGGGGGGCCAGGGATACGCAGTATTTT | CASSLDLSGGARDTQYF
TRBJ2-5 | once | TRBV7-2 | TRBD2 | TGTGCCAGCACCCCCTGGGCGGGGGGTGGAGAGACCCAGTACTTC | CASTPWAGGGETQYF
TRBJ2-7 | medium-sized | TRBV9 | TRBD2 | TGTGCCAGCAGCCCATCAGGGACTAGCGGGACTTACGAGCAGTACTTC | CASSPSGTSGTYEQYF
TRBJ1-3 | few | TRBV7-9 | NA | TGTGCCAGCAGCTCGGGACAACGCTCTGGAAACACCATATATTTT | CASSSGQRSGNTIYF
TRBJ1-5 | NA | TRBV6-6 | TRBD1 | TGTGCCAGCAGTTCGTCAGGACAGGGGGCCAATCAGCCCCAGCATTTT | CASSSSGQGANQPQHF
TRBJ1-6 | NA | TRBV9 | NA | TGTGCCAGCAGCGTAGATCTAGCTAGCTCCTATAATTCACCCCTCCACTTT | CASSVDLASSYNSPLHF
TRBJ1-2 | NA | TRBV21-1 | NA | TGTGCCAGCAGCAAAAGAAGAGGCTACACCTTC | CASSKRRGYTF
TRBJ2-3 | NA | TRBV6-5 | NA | TGTGCCAGCAGAACGCAGTATTTT | CASRTQYF
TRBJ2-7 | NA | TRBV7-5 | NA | TGTGTCAGAAGCCCACAGGGATACCGCTACGAGCAGTACTTC | CVRSPQGYRYEQYF
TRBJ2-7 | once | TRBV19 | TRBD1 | TGTGCCAGTAGCCAAACCGGGACAGGGGCTCGTGAGCAGTACTTC | CASSQTGTGAREQYF
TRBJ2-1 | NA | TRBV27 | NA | TGTGCCAGCAGACCCCACCTAACAGGTATACGGGCAAATGAGCAGTTCTTC | CASRPHLTGIRANEQFF
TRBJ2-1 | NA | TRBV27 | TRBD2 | TGTGCCAGCAGTTTCGGGACTAGCGGGGGGTGGTCCTACAATGAGCAGTTCTTC | CASSFGTSGGWSYNEQFF
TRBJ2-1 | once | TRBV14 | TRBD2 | TGTGCCAGCAGCCGAGCGGGGGATCGAGGGGAGCAGTTCTTC | CASSRAGDRGEQFF
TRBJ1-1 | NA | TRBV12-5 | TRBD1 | TGTGCTAGTGGTTCGCCGACAGGGCTGCACACTGAAGCTTTCTTT | CASGSPTGLHTEAFF
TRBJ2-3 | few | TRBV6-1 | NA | TGTGCCAGCAGTGAAGTGGCTTATGCGGATACGCAGTATTTT | CASSEVAYADTQYF
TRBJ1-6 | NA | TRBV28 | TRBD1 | TGTGCCAGCAAAGGACAGGGGCAAAATTCACCCCTCCACTTT | CASKGQGQNSPLHF
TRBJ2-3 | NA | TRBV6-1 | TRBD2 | TGTGCCAGCAGTGAAGCCGAAGCGGGGGGGTCAGATACGCAGTATTTT | CASSEAEAGGSDTQYF
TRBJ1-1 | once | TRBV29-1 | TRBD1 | TGCAGCGTTGATCACCAACCGGGACAGCCGAACACTGAAGCTTTCTTT | CSVDHQPGQPNTEAFF
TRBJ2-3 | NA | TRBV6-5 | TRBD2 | TGTGCCAGCAGTCACGGGACTAGCGGCACAGATACGCAGTATTTT | CASSHGTSGTDTQYF
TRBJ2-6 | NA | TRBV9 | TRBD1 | TGTGCCAGCAGCGGTTCGCCCACAGGGGCTGGGGCCAACGTCCTGACTTTC | CASSGSPTGAGANVLTF
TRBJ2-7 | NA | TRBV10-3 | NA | TGTGCCATCAGTGGTCCAGGACAGCGTTCCTACGAGCAGTACTTC | CAISGPGQRSYEQYF
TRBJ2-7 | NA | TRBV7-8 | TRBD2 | TGTGCCAGCAGCTCCCAGGGAGGGTACGAGCAGTACTTC | CASSSQGGYEQYF
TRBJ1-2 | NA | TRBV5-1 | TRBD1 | TGCGCCAGCACCCCAGGGGGAGAGAGTGGCTACACCTTC | CASTPGGESGYTF
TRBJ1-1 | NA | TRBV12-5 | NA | TGTGCTAGTGGTCTCCCCTCCGGGGACACTGAAGCTTTCTTT | CASGLPSGDTEAFF
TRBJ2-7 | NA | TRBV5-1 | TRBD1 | TGCGCCAGCAGGCCCGGACAGGGACCCCCCTACGAGCAGTACTTC | CASRPGQGPPYEQYF
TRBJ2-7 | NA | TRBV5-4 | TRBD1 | TGTGCCAGCAGCTTGGACCAGGGACAGGCGGCCGAGCAGTACTTC | CASSLDQGQAAEQYF
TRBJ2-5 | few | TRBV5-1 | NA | TGCGCCAGCAGCCTCGCCAGCCAAGAGACCCAGTACTTC | CASSLASQETQYF
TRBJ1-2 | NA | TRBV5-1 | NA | TGCGCCAGCAGCCGGGAGGGTGGCTCGGGCGGCTACACCTTC | CASSREGGSGGYTF
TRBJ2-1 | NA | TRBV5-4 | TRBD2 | TGTGCCAGCAGCGGGGACGGACTAGCCGACAATGAGCAGTTCTTC | CASSGDGLADNEQFF
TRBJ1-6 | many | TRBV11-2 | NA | TGTGCCAGCAGGGTGTTTTCCGGGGGTGCCTATAATTCACCCCTCCACTTT | CASRVFSGGAYNSPLHF
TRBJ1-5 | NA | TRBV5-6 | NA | TGTGCCAGCAGCTTGTGGCAGGCTAGCAATCAGCCCCAGCATTTT | CASSLWQASNQPQHF
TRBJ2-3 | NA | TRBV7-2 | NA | TGTGCCAGCAGCTTACGGCCGAGGGGGAGCACAGATACGCAGTATTTT | CASSLRPRGSTDTQYF
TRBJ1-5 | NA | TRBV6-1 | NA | TGTGCCAGCAGTGAATCCCCACCACCCCAGCATTTT | CASSESPPPQHF
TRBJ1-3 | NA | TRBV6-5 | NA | TGTGCCAGCAGTCGACCGGGGGGAGGAAACACCATATATTTT | CASSRPGGGNTIYF
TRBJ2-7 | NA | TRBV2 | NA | TGTGCCAGCAGTCCCGCTATGGACGCGAACGAGCAGTACTTC | CASSPAMDANEQYF
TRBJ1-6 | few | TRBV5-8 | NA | TGTGCCAGCATGGACAGTGCAGCTGTCTCCTATAATTCACCCCTCCACTTT | CASMDSAAVSYNSPLHF
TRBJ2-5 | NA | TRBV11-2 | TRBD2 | TGTGCCAGCAGCTTAAGGGGTAGCGGGGGAACGGAGACCCAGTACTTC | CASSLRGSGGTETQYF